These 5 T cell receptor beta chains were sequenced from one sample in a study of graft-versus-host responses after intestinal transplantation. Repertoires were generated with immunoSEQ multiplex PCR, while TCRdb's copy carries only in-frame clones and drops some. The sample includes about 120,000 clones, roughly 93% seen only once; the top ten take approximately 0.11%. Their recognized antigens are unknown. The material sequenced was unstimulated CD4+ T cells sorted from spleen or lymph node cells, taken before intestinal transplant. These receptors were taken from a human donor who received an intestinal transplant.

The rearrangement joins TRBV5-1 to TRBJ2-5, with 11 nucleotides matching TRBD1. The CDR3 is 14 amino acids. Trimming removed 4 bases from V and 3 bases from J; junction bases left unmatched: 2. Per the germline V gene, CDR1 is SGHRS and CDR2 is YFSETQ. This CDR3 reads CASSRDRGEETQYF. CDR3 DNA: TGCGCCAGCAGCCGGGACAGGGGGGAAGAGACCCAGTACTTC.

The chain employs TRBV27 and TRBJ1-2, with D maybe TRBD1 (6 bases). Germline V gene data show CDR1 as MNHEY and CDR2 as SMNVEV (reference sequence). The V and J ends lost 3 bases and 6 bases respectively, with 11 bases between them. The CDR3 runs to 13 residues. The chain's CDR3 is CASSFWAGDGYTF. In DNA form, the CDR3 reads TGTGCCAGCAGTTTCTGGGCAGGGGATGGCTACACCTTC.

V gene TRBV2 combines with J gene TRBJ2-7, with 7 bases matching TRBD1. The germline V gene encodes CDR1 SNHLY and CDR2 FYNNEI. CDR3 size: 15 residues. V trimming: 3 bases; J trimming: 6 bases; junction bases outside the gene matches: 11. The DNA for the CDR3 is TGTGCCAGCAGTGAGCAGACAGGGAATACAGCCGAGCAGTACTTC. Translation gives CASSEQTGNTAEQYF.

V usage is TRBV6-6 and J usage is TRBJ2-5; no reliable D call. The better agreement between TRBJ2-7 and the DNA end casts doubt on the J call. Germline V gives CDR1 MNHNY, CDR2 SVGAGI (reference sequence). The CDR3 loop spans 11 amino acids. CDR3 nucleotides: TGTGCCAGCCGCCTACGGAACGAGCAGTACTTC. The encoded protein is CASRLRNEQYF.

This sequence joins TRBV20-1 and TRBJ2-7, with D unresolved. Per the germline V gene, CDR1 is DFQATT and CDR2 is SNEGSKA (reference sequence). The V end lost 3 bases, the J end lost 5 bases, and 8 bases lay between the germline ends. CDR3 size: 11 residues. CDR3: CSASGRHEQYF. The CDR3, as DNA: TGCAGTGCTAGTGGGCGCCACGAGCAGTACTTC.